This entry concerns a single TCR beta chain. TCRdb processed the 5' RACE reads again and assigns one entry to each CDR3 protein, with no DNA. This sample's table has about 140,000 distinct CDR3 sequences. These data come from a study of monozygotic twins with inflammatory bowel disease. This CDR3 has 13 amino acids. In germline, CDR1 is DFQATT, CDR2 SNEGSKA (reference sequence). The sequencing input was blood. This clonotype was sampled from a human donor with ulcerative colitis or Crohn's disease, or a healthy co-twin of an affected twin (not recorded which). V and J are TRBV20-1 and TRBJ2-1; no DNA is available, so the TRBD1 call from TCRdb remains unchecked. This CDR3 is CSARDYRGNEQFF.